This section outlines one T cell receptor beta chain sequence together with its context. This record belongs to a study of CD8+ T cells in alopecia areata. The sequencing template was cDNA reverse transcribed from extracted RNA. Using immunoSEQ multiplex PCR, the repertoire was profiled, and TCRdb retains in-frame clones only, with some absent. The sample yields some 80,000 clones, around 65% seen once. The CDR3 runs 11 residues. The germline V gene has CDR1 SQVTM and CDR2 ANQGSEA. Deletions cut 7 bases from V and 4 bases from J, with 10 bases between. Treatment meaning: oral pan-JAK inhibitor, 5-10 mg twice daily.

The sample in question was CD8+ T cells sorted from blood, obtained at week 24, from a patient treated with tofacitinib. The TCR was taken from a human donor with alopecia areata. The chain links TRBV29-1 to TRBJ1-2, with D maybe TRBD1 (6 bases). The CDR3 region is CSAGQSYGYTF. CDR3 nucleotides: TGCAGCGCTGGACAGTCCTATGGCTACACCTTC.